This is a list of T cell receptor beta chains from one sample in a study of control samples from healthy donors and cancer patients. The assay was immunoSEQ multiplex PCR, and TCRdb's table has in-frame clones only and misses some. The data contain 130,000 or so clones, around nine tenths of them singletons. Sequences were obtained from blood. These receptors all stem from a young man in good health. Both conserved end residues are part of each CDR3.

TRBJ2-3 TRBV19 CAVATPSTDTQYF
TRBJ2-1 TRBV11-3 CASSPHGLAYNEQFF
TRBJ2-7 TRBV5-1 CASKGDTAYEQYF
TRBJ2-2 TRBV9 CASSVRQTGELFF
TRBJ2-7 TRBV6-2/TRBV6-3 CASSPVRGQGYEQYF
TRBJ2-3 TRBV6-6 CASSYSGTGRGTQYF
TRBJ1-1 TRBV11-1 CASSLWRGDTEAFF
TRBJ1-1 TRBV6-2/TRBV6-3 CASSTPGHLVRTEAFF
TRBJ1-5 TRBV5-4 CASSLGAGQPQHF
TRBJ2-4 TRBV5-4 CASSLTGVKNIQYF
TRBJ2-2 TRBV2 CASKTRSGGAIGELFF
TRBJ2-5 TRBV9 CASSVGGGLETQYF
TRBJ1-5 TRBV19 CASSISWDQPQHF
TRBJ2-7 TRBV19 CASSPGLAGLEQYF
TRBJ1-6 TRBV9 CASSVVQDNSPLHF
TRBJ2-4 TRBV4-1 CASSPVGLAKNIQYF
TRBJ1-3 TRBV2 CASRGPGSGNTIYF
TRBJ1-3 TRBV30 CAWKLGSGNTIYF
TRBJ2-7 TRBV6-5 CASSTQGFDEQYF
TRBJ2-2 TRBV5-1 CASSLGQTNTGELFF
TRBJ2-5 TRBV5-6 CASSLAGVRGTETQYF
TRBJ2-1 TRBV28 CASGPWGFDSYNEQFF
TRBJ2-7 TRBV27 CASGLLAAHEQYF
TRBJ2-1 TRBV2 CASRPGLADYNEQFF
TRBJ1-5 TRBV6-5 CASRTHSNQPQHF
TRBJ2-2 TRBV18 CASSERTYANTGELFF
TRBJ1-1 TRBV7-9 CASSNTGSEAFF